This is a list of T cell receptor beta chains from one sample in a study of post-analysis software for immune sequencing data. Each CDR3 protein gets one entry after TCRdb re-called the PCR reads with MiXCR. The sample consists of 820,000 or so distinct CDR3 sequences, under 70% of them appearing once. Input material: blood. These TCRs come from a girl aged 10-17 years with multiple sclerosis. CDR3s include the opening cysteine and the closing phenylalanine or tryptophan. A D gene is named only where the DNA matches it firmly. The size of a clone is reported for some rows only, either as once, few or many, or as a class for expanded clones.

cdr3_nt cdr3_aa j_call v_call d_call clone_size
TGCAGCGTTGTAAATCCAGGGGGCTATGGCTACACCTTC CSVVNPGGYGYTF TRBJ1-2 TRBV29-1 TRBD1 -
TGTGCCAGCAGATTAACCGGGCCCTCCTACGAGCAGTACTTC CASRLTGPSYEQYF TRBJ2-7 TRBV5-6 - few
TGTGCCAGCAAAGAGACAGGGAGCCCTACCTACGAGCAGTACTTC CASKETGSPTYEQYF TRBJ2-7 TRBV10-3 TRBD1 -
TGCGCCAGCCCATTATGTTCCAGGCCCTCCAATGAGCAGTTCTTC CASPLCSRPSNEQFF TRBJ2-1 TRBV5-1 - few
TGTGCCAGCAGCGTCGACTCTAGCGAGGGGGGTGAGCAGTTCTTC CASSVDSSEGGEQFF TRBJ2-1 TRBV9 - -
TGTGCCAGCAGCTTAGGACACGAGGAAAAACTGTTTTTT CASSLGHEEKLFF TRBJ1-4 TRBV13 - -
TGCAGTGCCAGAGACAGGAACTACGAGCAGTACTTC CSARDRNYEQYF TRBJ2-7 TRBV20-1 - -
TGTGCCAGCAGAGGGGGGGGCTCCGTCCTGTTTTTT CASRGGGSVLFF TRBJ1-4 TRBV7-8 - -
TGCAGTGCAGACCGTGGCCCCTCCTACGAGCAGTACTTC CSADRGPSYEQYF TRBJ2-7 TRBV20-1 - -
TGTGCCAGCAGCCGTGGGACTAGCGGGAGGGAGACCCAGTACTTC CASSRGTSGRETQYF TRBJ2-5 TRBV6-5 TRBD2 -
TGCAGTGCTAGTCCCCCTAACGAACATTACAATGAGCAGTTCTTC CSASPPNEHYNEQFF TRBJ2-1 TRBV20-1 - -
TGTGCCAGCAGCTTAGTGCTGGGGGGACAGAGCCCTCTCGGCGACAATGAGCAGTTCTTC CASSLVLGGQSPLGDNEQFF TRBJ2-1 TRBV7-2 - once
TGTGCCAGCAGCTTAGTTGCGGAAAAACTGTTTTTT CASSLVAEKLFF TRBJ1-4 TRBV7-2 - -
TGTGCCAGCAGTGTGTCAGTTGGTACAGATACGCAGTATTTT CASSVSVGTDTQYF TRBJ2-3 TRBV25-1 - -
TGCGCCAGCAGCCAAGAAGGGGCGGGACTCGCCTACGAGCAGTACTTC CASSQEGAGLAYEQYF TRBJ2-7 TRBV4-1 - -
TGCAGTGCTAGACTAGCGGGAGTCTCGGATACGCAGTATTTT CSARLAGVSDTQYF TRBJ2-3 TRBV20-1 TRBD2 -
TGTGCCAGCAGAGGACAGTACGACGAGCAGTACTTC CASRGQYDEQYF TRBJ2-7 TRBV11-2 - once
TGTGCCAGCAGCCAGGCCGGGACTAACAATGAGCAGTTCTTC CASSQAGTNNEQFF TRBJ2-1 TRBV6-6 TRBD2 -
TGCGCCAGCAGCTCGGGACACACTCAAGAGACCCAGTACTTC CASSSGHTQETQYF TRBJ2-5 TRBV5-1 - -
TGTGCCAGTAGAGGACAGGGCGGCACTGAAGCTTTCTTT CASRGQGGTEAFF TRBJ1-1 TRBV2 TRBD1 -
TGTGCCACCGACCCTGGGCTAGCGGACGTGACATTGGGTACGCAGTATTTT CATDPGLADVTLGTQYF TRBJ2-3 TRBV15 TRBD2 few
TGTGCCAGCAGCGCCCGCACAGGGGTCTATGGCTACACCTTC CASSARTGVYGYTF TRBJ1-2 TRBV9 TRBD1 -
TGTGCCAGCAGCCTCGAGCGGCAACAGTTCTTC CASSLERQQFF TRBJ2-1 TRBV2 - -